The 21 T cell receptor beta chains in this list originate from one sample, sequenced in a study of cytomegalovirus exposure and HLA in healthy donors. PCR amplification relied on 60 Vbeta primers (plus 13 Jbeta primers). Data came from immunoSEQ multiplex PCR; TCRdb stores just in-frame clones and leaves some out. Here the sample spans around 190,000 clones, around nine tenths being singletons. Sequences were obtained from PBMCs. The receptors come from a woman under 40 in good health and CMV-seronegative.

The genes are TRBV5-4 and TRBJ2-3; 8 nucleotides line up with TRBD2. There are 15 residues in the CDR3. Losses at the gene ends were 4 bases for V and 3 bases for J; bases not matched to a gene: 7. Per germline, CDR1 SGHNT and CDR2 YYREEE (reference sequence). The CDR3 DNA follows: TGTGCCAGCAGCGCCGGGACTAGTGGGACAGATACGCAGTATTTT. Protein: CASSAGTSGTDTQYF. Full variable domain (rest looked up from reference TRBV5-4 and TRBJ2-3): ETGVTQSPTHLIKTRGQQVTLRCSSQSGHNTVSWYQQALGQGPQFIFQYYREEENGRGNFPPRFSGLQFPNYSSELNVNALELDDSALYLCASSAGTSGTDTQYFGPGTRLTVL.

This clone was recorded only once. Here the CDR3 DNA reads TGTGCCAGCAGCCCACTTACTCGGACTGGGCGCGCTGAAGCTTTCTTT. Its protein product is CASSPLTRTGRAEAFF. The V call is TRBV4-2, the J call TRBJ1-1; D not resolved. The CDR3 sequence is 16 residues long. V was clipped by 4 bases and J by 6 bases, with 21 bases between them. Germline V CDR1 and CDR2: LGHNA, YNFKEQ.

This clone was found once. Other DNA variants within this sample encode the same CDR3. V is TRBV27 and J is TRBJ2-7, with TRBD1 identical over 7 bases. Germline V gene data show CDR1 as MNHEY and CDR2 as SMNVEV (reference sequence). The CDR3 is made up of 13 amino acids. V shed 2 bases and J 3 bases; nucleotides not matched to a gene: 1. CDR3 region: CASSLRTGYEQYF. Here the CDR3 DNA reads TGTGCCAGCAGTTTACGGACAGGCTACGAGCAGTACTTC.

This rearrangement joins TRBV5-1 to TRBJ2-7; D remains unclear. CDR1 and CDR2 from the germline V gene are SGHRS and YFSETQ. Deletions cut 2 bases from V and 0 bases from J, with 9 bases between. The CDR3 is made up of 14 amino acids. CDR3 sequence: CASSFQASSYEQYF. Here the CDR3 DNA reads TGCGCCAGCAGCTTCCAGGCCAGCTCCTACGAGCAGTACTTC. Full variable domain (outside the CDR3, taken from reference TRBV5-1 and TRBJ2-7): KAGVTQTPRYLIKTRGQQVTLSCSPISGHRSVSWYQQTPGQGLQFLFEYFSETQRNKGNFPGRFSGRQFSNSRSEMNVSTLELGDSALYLCASSFQASSYEQYFGPGTRLTVT.

This chain connects TRBV29-1 to TRBJ1-3; D not resolved. The CDR3 covers 13 residues. V lost 0 bases and J lost 3, with 6 bases in between. Looked up from germline, CDR1 is SQVTM and CDR2 is ANQGSEA. The CDR3 DNA sequence: TGCAGCGTTGAAGACCCGGGTGGAAACACCATATATTTT. This gives the protein CSVEDPGGNTIYF.

CDR3 protein: CASSLGSTRQVEYEQYF. The CDR3 DNA reads as TGTGCCAGCAGTTTAGGCAGCACTAGACAAGTAGAGTACGAGCAGTACTTC. The V call is TRBV27, the J call TRBJ2-7; D may be TRBD2 (5 bases). The germline V gene encodes CDR1 MNHEY and CDR2 SMNVEV (reference sequence). This CDR3 spans 17 amino acids. Trimming pared 2 bases from V and 4 bases from J, leaving 21 bases between.

The rearrangement joins TRBV29-1 to TRBJ2-1; TRBD2 matches 10 bases. The V gene end was trimmed by 4 bases and the J gene end by 2 bases; junction bases not matched to a gene: 2. CDR1 SQVTM and CDR2 ANQGSEA come from the germline V gene. The CDR3 loop spans 14 amino acids. CDR3: CSVGLAGPYNEQFF. The CDR3 DNA is TGCAGCGTTGGACTAGCGGGTCCCTACAATGAGCAGTTCTTC.

The chain combines TRBV10-2 with TRBJ2-5; 7 bases are a match to TRBD2. CDR3 length: 14 residues. V lost 4 bases to trimming and J lost 3 bases; unmatched junction nucleotides: 5. Germline lookup yields CDR1 WSHSY and CDR2 SAAADI. CDR3 nucleotides: TGCGCCAGCAGTGGGCGGGGGAAGGAAGAGACCCAGTACTTC. Translated, it gives CASSGRGKEETQYF.

The rearrangement joins TRBV11-2 to TRBJ2-1; tentative D call: TRBD2 (6 bases). Per the germline V gene, CDR1 is SGHAT and CDR2 is FQNNGV. The germline V and J ends were trimmed by 3 bases and 8 bases, with 8 bases remaining between them. The CDR3 extends over 12 amino acids. CDR3 loop: CASSFGGDEQFF. The CDR3 nucleotides are TGTGCCAGCAGCTTCGGGGGTGATGAGCAGTTCTTC.

This rearrangement joins TRBV5-1 to TRBJ2-3, with a weak D call TRBD1 (5 bases). The V end lost 5 bases, the J end lost 6 bases, and 19 bases lay between the germline ends. Germline V lookup: CDR1 SGHRS, CDR2 YFSETQ. The CDR3 sequence is 15 residues long. The CDR3 sequence is CASSRQGLTADTQYF. CDR3 nucleotide sequence: TGCGCCAGCAGTCGGCAGGGTCTAACGGCCGATACGCAGTATTTT.

In this sample, this clone turned up once. This chain links TRBV27 with TRBJ2-1; D ambiguous. V lost 2 bases to trimming and J lost 4 bases, with 6 bases between them. CDR1 and CDR2 (germline): MNHEY, SMNVEV (reference sequence). This CDR3 spans 13 amino acids. CDR3 region: CASSLGQYNEQFF. The CDR3 region has the DNA TGTGCCAGCAGTTTAGGGCAGTACAATGAGCAGTTCTTC.

The chain combines TRBV7-9 with TRBJ1-2; D call uncertain. CDR1 and CDR2 (germline): SEHNR, FQNEAQ (reference sequence). The CDR3 sequence is 14 residues long. Trimming cost V 3 bases and J 5 bases, with 13 bases left between them. In DNA form, the CDR3 reads TGTGCCAGCAGCTTTGAGGCCTACGGATATGGCTACACCTTC. This codes for CASSFEAYGYGYTF. Filled out from reference TRBV7-9 and TRBJ1-2, the complete variable domain reads DTGVSQNPRHKITKRGQNVTFRCDPISEHNRLYWYRQTLGQGPEFLTYFQNEAQLEKSRLLSDRFSAERPKGSFSTLEIQRTEQGDSAMYLCASSFEAYGYGYTFGSGTRLTVV.

The rearrangement links TRBV7-2 to TRBJ2-3, with D perhaps matching TRBD1 (6 bases). The CDR3 totals 15 residues. Deletions cut 5 bases from V and 4 bases from J, with 16 bases between. Germline values: CDR1 SGHTA, CDR2 FQGNSA. Written as DNA, the CDR3 is TGTGCCAGCAGCCGACTACAGGGTGGCGCAGATACGCAGTATTTT. Protein product: CASSRLQGGADTQYF. The full variable domain, with the rest looked up from reference TRBV7-2 and TRBJ2-3, is GAGVSQSPSNKVTEKGKDVELRCDPISGHTALYWYRQSLGQGLEFLIYFQGNSAPDKSGLPSDRFSAERTGGSVSTLTIQRTQQEDSAVYLCASSRLQGGADTQYFGPGTRLTVL.

V gene TRBV6-6 combines with J gene TRBJ1-1, with D possibly matching TRBD1 (5 bases). Trimming pared 8 bases from V and 5 bases from J, leaving 18 bases between. The length of the CDR3 is 14 residues. Germline V gene lookup returns CDR1 MNHNY and CDR2 SVGAGI (reference sequence). The CDR3 protein is CASRIIKQETEAFF. Here the CDR3 DNA reads TGTGCCAGCCGAATAATTAAACAGGAAACTGAAGCTTTCTTT.

This chain joins TRBV10-2 and TRBJ1-1; D uncertain. V dropped 7 bases and J dropped 1 base, with 4 bases sitting between them. The length of the CDR3 is 11 residues. CDR1 is WSHSY, CDR2 SAAADI, per germline. CDR3 DNA sequence: TGCGCCAGCACCCAGAACACTGAAGCTTTCTTT. Translating gives CASTQNTEAFF.

The chain joins TRBV7-9 to TRBJ1-1; D gene uncertain. This CDR3 is built from 14 residues. Trimming removed 8 bases from V and 5 bases from J, with 18 bases in between. CDR1 is SEHNR, CDR2 FQNEAQ, per germline (reference sequence). The CDR3 loop reads CASETLAGGTEAFF. In DNA form, the CDR3 reads TGTGCCAGCGAGACTTTGGCAGGAGGGACTGAAGCTTTCTTT.

This clone was seen a handful of times. CDR3 residues: CASSLPRDSLQYF. The CDR3 coding sequence is TGTGCCAGCAGTTTACCCCGGGACTCGTTGCAGTACTTC. The chain has TRBV28 and TRBJ2-7; a possible D gene is TRBD2 (6 bases). With 2 bases removed from V and 9 bases from J, the gap between germline ends came to 14 bases. The CDR3 spans 13 residues. CDR1 MDHEN and CDR2 SYDVKM come from the germline V gene.

For the CDR3, the DNA is TGTGCCAGCAGCCCACAGGGTTTACCCTACGAGCAGTACTTC. Protein product: CASSPQGLPYEQYF. V usage is TRBV7-9 and J usage is TRBJ2-7; D is possibly TRBD1 (6 bases). Trimming cost V 5 bases and J 2 bases, with 13 bases left between them. In germline, CDR1 is SEHNR, CDR2 FQNEAQ (reference sequence). CDR3 length: 14 amino acids. Looking up the rest from reference TRBV7-9 and TRBJ2-7 gives the full variable domain: DTGVSQNPRHKITKRGQNVTFRCDPISEHNRLYWYRQTLGQGPEFLTYFQNEAQLEKSRLLSDRFSAERPKGSFSTLEIQRTEQGDSAMYLCASSPQGLPYEQYFGPGTRLTVT.

V is TRBV30 and J is TRBJ2-7, with 8 positions matching TRBD1. The CDR3 extends over 12 amino acids. Germline V gene lookup returns CDR1 GTSNPN and CDR2 SVGIG (reference sequence). V shed 5 bases, J shed 3 bases, and the junction held 3 bases outside the gene matches. The DNA of the CDR3 is TGTGCCTGGCAGGGACAGGTCTACGAGCAGTACTTC. This sequence encodes CAWQGQVYEQYF.

This clone was recorded once. The CDR3 sequence is CASSRKTGTQTVGEQFF. DNA for the CDR3: TGCGCCAGCAGCCGCAAAACCGGGACTCAGACGGTGGGTGAGCAGTTCTTC. This rearrangement joins TRBV4-1 to TRBJ2-1; tentative D call: TRBD2 (6 bases). The CDR3 has 17 amino acids. CDR1 is MGHRA, CDR2 YSYEKL, per germline. Trimming took 4 bases from V and 9 from J, leaving 25 bases between them.

This chain connects TRBV6-5 to TRBJ2-7; tentative D call: TRBD1 (6 bases). CDR1 and CDR2 (germline): MNHEY, SVGAGI. The V end lost 0 bases, the J end lost 0 bases, and 12 bases lay between the germline ends. The CDR3 covers 16 residues. CDR3 sequence (DNA): TGTGCCAGCAGTTACTCGAAGGGGGAGAGCTCCTACGAGCAGTACTTC. Translated, it gives CASSYSKGESSYEQYF.